This TCR beta chain was captured by sequencing in a study of T-cell memory formation after mild COVID-19. Whole-study context: Largely, TCR clusters stayed within a single donor.

General study findings and limits: The study detected some responding clones in pre-infection memory, suggesting cross-reactive memory joined. Clones that contracted clustered mainly in CM and EM if CD4+ and in EMRA if CD8+.

The TCR alpha and TCR beta cDNA libraries, bearing sample barcodes and UMIs, were generated by 5'RACE using constant-segment primers. TCRdb called the 5' RACE reads again in MiXCR, with one record for every CDR3 protein. The sample yields about 140,000 distinct CDR3 sequences, around 15% seen once. With regard to this clonotype: The antigen is unknown.

The CDR3 is 13 amino acids. Germline assignment: CDR1 SQVTM and CDR2 ANQGSEA. V dropped 4 bases and J dropped 1 base, with 10 bases sitting between them. Sequenced input: PBMCs or a T cell subset sorted from them (not recorded which). This TCR derives from an adult woman who had mild COVID-19 (a few samples of this study predate the infection). Cell type and time point are not known. J is TRBJ1-1 and V is TRBV29-1; weak D call: TRBD1 (6 bases). CDR3 amino acids: CSVAMGQNTEAFF. The CDR3 bases are TGCAGCGTTGCTATGGGACAGAACACTGAAGCTTTCTTT.